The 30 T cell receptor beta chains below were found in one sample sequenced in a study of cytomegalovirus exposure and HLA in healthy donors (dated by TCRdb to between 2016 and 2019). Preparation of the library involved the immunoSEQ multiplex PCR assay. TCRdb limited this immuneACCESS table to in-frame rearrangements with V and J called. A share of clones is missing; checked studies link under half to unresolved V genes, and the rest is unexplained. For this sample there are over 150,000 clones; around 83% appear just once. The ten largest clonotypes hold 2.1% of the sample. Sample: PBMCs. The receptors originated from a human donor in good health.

This CDR3 reads CASSRGLAGGPKETQYF. Written as DNA, the CDR3 is TGCGCCAGCAGTCGGGGACTAGCGGGAGGACCAAAAGAGACCCAGTACTTC. This sequence joins TRBV5-1 and TRBJ2-5; TRBD2 agrees at 15 bases. The trim removed 5 bases at V and 3 bases at J, leaving 8 bases unmatched. Germline V gene data show CDR1 as SGHRS and CDR2 as YFSETQ. The CDR3 has 17 amino acids.

The CDR3 DNA sequence: TGTGCCAGCAGCTTTCAACAGGGGATGGAGCCCCAGCATTTT. Encoded protein: CASSFQQGMEPQHF. The chain links TRBV7-2 to TRBJ1-5, with 7 bases matching TRBD1. CDR1 is SGHTA and CDR2 is FQGNSA in the germline V gene. The CDR3 sequence is 14 residues long. V lost 3 bases to trimming and J lost 8 bases; unmatched junction nucleotides: 7.

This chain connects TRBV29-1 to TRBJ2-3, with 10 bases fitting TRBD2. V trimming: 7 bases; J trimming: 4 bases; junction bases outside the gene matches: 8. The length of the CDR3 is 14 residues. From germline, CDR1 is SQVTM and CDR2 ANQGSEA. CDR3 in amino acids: CSADPSGGADTQYF. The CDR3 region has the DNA TGCAGCGCTGACCCCAGCGGGGGGGCAGATACGCAGTATTTT.

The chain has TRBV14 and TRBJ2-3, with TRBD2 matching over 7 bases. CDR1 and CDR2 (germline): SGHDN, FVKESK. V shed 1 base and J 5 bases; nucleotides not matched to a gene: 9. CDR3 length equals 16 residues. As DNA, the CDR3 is TGTGCCAGCAGCCAAGTTTCACTAGCGTCCAGAGATACGCAGTATTTT. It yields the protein CASSQVSLASRDTQYF.

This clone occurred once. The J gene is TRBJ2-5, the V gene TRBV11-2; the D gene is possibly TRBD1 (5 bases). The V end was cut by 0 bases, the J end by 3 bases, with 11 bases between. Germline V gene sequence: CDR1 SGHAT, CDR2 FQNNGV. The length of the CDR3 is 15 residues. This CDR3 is CASSLEAGKEETQYF. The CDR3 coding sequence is TGTGCCAGCAGCTTAGAGGCAGGGAAGGAAGAGACCCAGTACTTC.

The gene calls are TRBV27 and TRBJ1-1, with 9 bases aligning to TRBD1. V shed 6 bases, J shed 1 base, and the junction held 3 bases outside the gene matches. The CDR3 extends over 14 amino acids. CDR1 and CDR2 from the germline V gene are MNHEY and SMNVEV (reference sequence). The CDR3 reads CASRQGAKNTEAFF. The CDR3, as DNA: TGTGCCAGCAGACAGGGGGCGAAGAACACTGAAGCTTTCTTT.

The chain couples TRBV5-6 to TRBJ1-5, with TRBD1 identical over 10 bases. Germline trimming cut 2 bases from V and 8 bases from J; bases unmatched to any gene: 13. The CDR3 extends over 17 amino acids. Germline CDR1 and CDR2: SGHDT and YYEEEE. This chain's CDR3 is CASSFFYGTGDREPQHF. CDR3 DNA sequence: TGTGCCAGCAGCTTTTTTTACGGGACAGGGGATCGGGAGCCCCAGCATTTT.

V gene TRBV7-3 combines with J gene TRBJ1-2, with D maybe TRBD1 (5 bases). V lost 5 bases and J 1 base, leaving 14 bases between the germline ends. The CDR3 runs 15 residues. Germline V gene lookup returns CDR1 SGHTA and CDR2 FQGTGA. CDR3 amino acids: CASSPSTAYNYGYTF. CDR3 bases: TGTGCCAGCAGCCCATCGACAGCTTATAACTATGGCTACACCTTC.

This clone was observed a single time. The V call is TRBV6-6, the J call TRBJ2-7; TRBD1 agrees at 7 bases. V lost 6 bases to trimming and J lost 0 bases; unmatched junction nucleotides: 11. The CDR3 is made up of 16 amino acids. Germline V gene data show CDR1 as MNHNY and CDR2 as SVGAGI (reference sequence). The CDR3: CASSKTQGISSYEQYF. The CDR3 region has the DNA TGTGCCAGCAGCAAAACACAGGGGATAAGCTCCTACGAGCAGTACTTC.

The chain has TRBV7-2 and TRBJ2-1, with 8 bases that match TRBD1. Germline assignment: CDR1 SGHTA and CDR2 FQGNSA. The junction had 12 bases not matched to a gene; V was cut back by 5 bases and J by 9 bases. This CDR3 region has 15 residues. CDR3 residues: CASSTKQGVGGEQFF. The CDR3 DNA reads TGTGCCAGCAGCACAAAACAGGGGGTCGGGGGTGAGCAGTTCTTC.

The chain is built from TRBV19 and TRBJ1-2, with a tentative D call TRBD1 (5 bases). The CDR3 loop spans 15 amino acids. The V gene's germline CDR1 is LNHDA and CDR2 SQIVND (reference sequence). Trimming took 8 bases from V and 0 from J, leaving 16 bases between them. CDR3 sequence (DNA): TGTGCCAGTCAGGACACCCGGTTAGCTAACTATGGCTACACCTTC. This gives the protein CASQDTRLANYGYTF. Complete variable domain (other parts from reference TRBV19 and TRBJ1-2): DGGITQSPKYLFRKEGQNVTLSCEQNLNHDAMYWYRQDPGQGLRLIYYSQIVNDFQKGDIAEGYSVSREKKESFPLTVTSAQKNPTAFYLCASQDTRLANYGYTFGSGTRLTVV.

CDR3 in amino acids: CASSFPTAHTTNTEAFF. The DNA of the CDR3 is TGTGCCAGCAGTTTCCCGACAGCCCATACAACGAACACTGAAGCTTTCTTT. The rearrangement links TRBV28 to TRBJ1-1; tentative D call: TRBD1 (5 bases). The V and J ends lost 3 bases and 1 base respectively, with 18 bases between them. There are 17 residues in the CDR3. CDR1 and CDR2 from the germline V gene are MDHEN and SYDVKM.

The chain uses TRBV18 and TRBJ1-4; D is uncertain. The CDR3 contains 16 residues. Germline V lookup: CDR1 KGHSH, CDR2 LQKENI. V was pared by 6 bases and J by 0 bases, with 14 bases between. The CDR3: CASSLGLNPTNEKLFF. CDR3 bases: TGTGCCAGCTCTCTGGGCCTAAACCCAACTAATGAAAAACTGTTTTTT.

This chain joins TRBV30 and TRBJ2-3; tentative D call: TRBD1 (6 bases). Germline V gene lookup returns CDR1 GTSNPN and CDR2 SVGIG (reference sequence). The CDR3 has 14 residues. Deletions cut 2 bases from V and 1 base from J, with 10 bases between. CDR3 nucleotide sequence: TGTGCCTGGAGTCTGGCAGGGGGCACAGATACGCAGTATTTT. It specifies CAWSLAGGTDTQYF.

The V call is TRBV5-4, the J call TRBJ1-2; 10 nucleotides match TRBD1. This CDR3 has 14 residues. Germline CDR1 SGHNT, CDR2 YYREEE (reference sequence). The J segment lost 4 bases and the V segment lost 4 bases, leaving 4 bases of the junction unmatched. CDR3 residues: CASSRTGGGYGYTF. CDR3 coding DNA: TGTGCCAGCAGCAGGACAGGGGGGGGCTATGGCTACACCTTC.

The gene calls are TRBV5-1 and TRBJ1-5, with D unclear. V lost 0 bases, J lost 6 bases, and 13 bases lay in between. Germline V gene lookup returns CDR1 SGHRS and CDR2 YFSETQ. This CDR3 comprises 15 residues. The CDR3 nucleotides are TGCGCCAGCAGCTTGGATAGCGGGCGAAGTCAGCCCCAGCATTTT. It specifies CASSLDSGRSQPQHF.

CDR3: CASSPSGNTDTQYF. CDR3 nucleotide sequence: TGTGCCAGCTCACCTTCGGGGAACACAGATACGCAGTATTTT. This sequence joins TRBV18 and TRBJ2-3; D is perhaps TRBD2 (5 bases). Germline V lookup: CDR1 KGHSH, CDR2 LQKENI. V was cut by 3 bases and J by 2 bases, with 9 bases left in between. CDR3 length: 14 residues.

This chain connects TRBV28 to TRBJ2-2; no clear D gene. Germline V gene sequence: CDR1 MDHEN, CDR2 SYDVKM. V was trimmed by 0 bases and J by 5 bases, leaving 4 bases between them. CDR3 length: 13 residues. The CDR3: CASSLWRTGELFF. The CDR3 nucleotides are TGTGCCAGCAGTTTATGGAGGACCGGGGAGCTGTTTTTT.

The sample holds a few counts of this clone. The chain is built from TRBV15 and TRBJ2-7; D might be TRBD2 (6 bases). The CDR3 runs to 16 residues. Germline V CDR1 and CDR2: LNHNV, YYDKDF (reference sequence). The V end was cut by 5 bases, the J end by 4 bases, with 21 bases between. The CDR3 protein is CATSGRDTAGTYEQYF. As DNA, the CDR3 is TGTGCCACCAGCGGCAGAGATACCGCGGGGACTTACGAGCAGTACTTC.

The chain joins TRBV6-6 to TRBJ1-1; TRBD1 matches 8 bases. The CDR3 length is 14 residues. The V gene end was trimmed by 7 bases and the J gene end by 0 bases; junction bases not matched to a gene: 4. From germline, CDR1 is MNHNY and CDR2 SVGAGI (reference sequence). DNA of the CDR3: TGTGCCAGCATACCAGGGGGCTTGAACACTGAAGCTTTCTTT. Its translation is CASIPGGLNTEAFF.

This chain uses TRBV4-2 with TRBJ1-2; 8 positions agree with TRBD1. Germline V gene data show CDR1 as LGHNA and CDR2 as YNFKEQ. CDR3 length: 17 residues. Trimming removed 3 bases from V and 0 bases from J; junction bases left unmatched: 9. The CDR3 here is CASSQPGTGNTNYGYTF. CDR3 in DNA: TGTGCCAGCAGCCAGCCCGGGACAGGCAATACTAACTATGGCTACACCTTC.

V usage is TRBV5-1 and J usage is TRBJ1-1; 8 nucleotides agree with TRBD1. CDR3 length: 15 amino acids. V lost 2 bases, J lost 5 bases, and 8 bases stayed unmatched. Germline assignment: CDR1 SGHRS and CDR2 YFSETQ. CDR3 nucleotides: TGCGCCAGCAGCTTCTCAGGGGGCAGTGGTACTGAAGCTTTCTTT. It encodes CASSFSGGSGTEAFF.

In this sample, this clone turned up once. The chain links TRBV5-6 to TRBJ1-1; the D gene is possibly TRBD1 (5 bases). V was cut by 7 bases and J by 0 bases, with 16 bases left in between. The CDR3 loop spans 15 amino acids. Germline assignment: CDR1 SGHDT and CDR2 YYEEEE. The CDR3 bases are TGTGCCAGCTCCCTTCGGGGGACCCTGAACACTGAAGCTTTCTTT. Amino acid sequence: CASSLRGTLNTEAFF.

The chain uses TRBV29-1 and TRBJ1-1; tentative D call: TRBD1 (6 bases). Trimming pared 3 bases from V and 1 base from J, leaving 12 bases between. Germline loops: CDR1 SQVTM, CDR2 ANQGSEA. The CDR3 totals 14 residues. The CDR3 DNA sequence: TGCAGCGTTGAGGGGGCCCGAAAGAACACTGAAGCTTTCTTT. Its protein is CSVEGARKNTEAFF. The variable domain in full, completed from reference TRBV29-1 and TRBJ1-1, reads SAVISQKPSRDICQRGTSLTIQCQVDSQVTMMFWYRQQPGQSLTLIATANQGSEATYESGFVIDKFPISRPNLTFSTLTVSNMSPEDSSIYLCSVEGARKNTEAFFGQGTRLTVV.

The CDR3 loop is CASSLLGQPHYGYTF. The CDR3 DNA follows: TGTGCCAGCAGCTTGTTGGGACAGCCTCACTATGGCTACACCTTC. The V call is TRBV5-6, the J call TRBJ1-2; 7 bases agree with TRBD1. The CDR3 contains 15 residues. Germline CDR1 and CDR2: SGHDT and YYEEEE. Trimming at V came to 1 base and at J to 3 bases, leaving 6 bases not matched to a gene.

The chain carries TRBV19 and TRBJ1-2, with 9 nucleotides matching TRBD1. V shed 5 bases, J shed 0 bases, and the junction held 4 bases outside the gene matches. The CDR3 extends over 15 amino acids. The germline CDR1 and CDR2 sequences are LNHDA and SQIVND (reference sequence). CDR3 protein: CASSLRQGANYGYTF. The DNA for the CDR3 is TGTGCCAGTAGTCTTAGACAGGGGGCTAACTATGGCTACACCTTC.

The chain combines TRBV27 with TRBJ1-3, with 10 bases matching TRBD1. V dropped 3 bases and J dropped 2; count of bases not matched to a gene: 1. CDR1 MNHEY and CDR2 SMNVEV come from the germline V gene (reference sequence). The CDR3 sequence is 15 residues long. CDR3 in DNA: TGTGCCAGCAGTTTCGGGACAGGGGCTGGAAACACCATATATTTT. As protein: CASSFGTGAGNTIYF.

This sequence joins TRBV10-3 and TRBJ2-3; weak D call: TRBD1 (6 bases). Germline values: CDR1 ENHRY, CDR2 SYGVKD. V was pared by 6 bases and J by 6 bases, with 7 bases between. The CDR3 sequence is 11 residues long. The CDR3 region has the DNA TGTGCCATCAGGCAGGGGGATACGCAGTATTTT. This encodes CAIRQGDTQYF.

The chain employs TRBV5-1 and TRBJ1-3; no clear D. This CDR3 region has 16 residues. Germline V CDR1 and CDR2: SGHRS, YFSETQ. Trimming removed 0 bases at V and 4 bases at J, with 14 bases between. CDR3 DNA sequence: TGCGCCAGCAGCTTGGCCGGGGTAAAGCGCGGAAACACCATATATTTT. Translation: CASSLAGVKRGNTIYF. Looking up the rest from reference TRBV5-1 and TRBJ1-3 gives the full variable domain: KAGVTQTPRYLIKTRGQQVTLSCSPISGHRSVSWYQQTPGQGLQFLFEYFSETQRNKGNFPGRFSGRQFSNSRSEMNVSTLELGDSALYLCASSLAGVKRGNTIYFGEGSWLTVV.

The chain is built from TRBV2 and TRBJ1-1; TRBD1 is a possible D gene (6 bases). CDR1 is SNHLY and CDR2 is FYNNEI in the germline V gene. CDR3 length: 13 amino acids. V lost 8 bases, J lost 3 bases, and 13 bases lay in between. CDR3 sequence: CASGLGHYTEAFF. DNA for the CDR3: TGTGCCAGCGGCCTGGGACACTACACTGAAGCTTTCTTT.